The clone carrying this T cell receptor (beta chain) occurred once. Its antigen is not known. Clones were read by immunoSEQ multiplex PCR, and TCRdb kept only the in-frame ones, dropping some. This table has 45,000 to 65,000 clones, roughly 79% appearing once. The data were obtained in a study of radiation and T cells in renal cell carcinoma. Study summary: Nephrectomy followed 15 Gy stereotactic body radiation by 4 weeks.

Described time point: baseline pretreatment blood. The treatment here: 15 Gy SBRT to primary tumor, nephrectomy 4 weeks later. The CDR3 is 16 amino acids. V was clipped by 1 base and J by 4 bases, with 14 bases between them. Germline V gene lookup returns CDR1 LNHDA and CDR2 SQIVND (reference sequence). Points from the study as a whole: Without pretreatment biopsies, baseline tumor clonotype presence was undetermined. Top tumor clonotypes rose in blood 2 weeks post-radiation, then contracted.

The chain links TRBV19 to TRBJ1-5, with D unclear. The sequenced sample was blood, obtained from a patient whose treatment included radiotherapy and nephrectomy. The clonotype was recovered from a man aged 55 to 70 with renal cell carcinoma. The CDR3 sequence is CASSIARTLGNQPQHF. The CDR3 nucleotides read TGTGCCAGTAGTATAGCCCGGACCTTAGGGAATCAGCCCCAGCATTTT.